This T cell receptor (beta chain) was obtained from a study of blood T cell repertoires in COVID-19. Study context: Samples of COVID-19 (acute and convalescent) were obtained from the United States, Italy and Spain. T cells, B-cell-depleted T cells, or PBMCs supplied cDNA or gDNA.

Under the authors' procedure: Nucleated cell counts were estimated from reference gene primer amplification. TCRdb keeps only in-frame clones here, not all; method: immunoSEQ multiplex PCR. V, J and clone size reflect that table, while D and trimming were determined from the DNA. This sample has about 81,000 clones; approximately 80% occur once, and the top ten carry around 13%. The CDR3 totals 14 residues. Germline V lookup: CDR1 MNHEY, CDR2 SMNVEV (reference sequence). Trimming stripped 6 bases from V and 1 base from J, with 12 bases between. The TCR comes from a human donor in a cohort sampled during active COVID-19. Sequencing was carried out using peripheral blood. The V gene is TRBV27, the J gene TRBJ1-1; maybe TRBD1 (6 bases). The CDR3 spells CASRPQGTNTEAFF. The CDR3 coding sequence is TGTGCCAGCAGACCTCAGGGGACGAACACTGAAGCTTTCTTT.